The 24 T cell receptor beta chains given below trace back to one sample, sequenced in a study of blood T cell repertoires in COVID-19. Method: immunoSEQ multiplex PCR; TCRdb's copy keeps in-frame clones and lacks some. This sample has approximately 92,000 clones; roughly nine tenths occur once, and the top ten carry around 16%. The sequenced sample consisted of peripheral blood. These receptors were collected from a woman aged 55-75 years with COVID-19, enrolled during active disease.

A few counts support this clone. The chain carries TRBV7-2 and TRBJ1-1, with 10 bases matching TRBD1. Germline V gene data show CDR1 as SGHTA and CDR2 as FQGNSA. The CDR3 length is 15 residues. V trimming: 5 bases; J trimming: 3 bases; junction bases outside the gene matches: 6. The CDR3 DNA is TGTGCCAGCAGCCGGACAGGGGGTCGGTACACTGAAGCTTTCTTT. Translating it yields CASSRTGGRYTEAFF.

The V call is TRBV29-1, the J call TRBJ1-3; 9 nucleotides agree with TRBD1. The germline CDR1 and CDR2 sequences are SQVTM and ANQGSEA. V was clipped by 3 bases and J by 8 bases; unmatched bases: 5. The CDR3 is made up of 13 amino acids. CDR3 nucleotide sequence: TGCAGCGTTGAGGTTACAGGGGGCGACACCATATATTTT. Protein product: CSVEVTGGDTIYF.

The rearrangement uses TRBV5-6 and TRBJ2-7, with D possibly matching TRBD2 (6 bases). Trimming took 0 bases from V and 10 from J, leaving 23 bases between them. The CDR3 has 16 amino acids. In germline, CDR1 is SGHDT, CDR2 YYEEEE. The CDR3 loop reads CASSLGTDSRGGRQYF. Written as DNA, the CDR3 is TGTGCCAGCAGCTTGGGTACTGACAGCCGCGGAGGGCGACAGTACTTC. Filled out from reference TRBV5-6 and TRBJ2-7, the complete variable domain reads DAGVTQSPTHLIKTRGQQVTLRCSPKSGHDTVSWYQQALGQGPQFIFQYYEEEERQRGNFPDRFSGHQFPNYSSELNVNALLLGDSALYLCASSLGTDSRGGRQYFGPGTRLTVT.

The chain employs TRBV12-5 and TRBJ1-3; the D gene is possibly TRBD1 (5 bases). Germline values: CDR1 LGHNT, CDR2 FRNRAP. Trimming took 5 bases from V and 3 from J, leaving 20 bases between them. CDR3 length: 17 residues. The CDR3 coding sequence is TGTGCTAGTGGTCCTTGGGGGGGAGCGGGCTTTGGAAACACCATATATTTT. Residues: CASGPWGGAGFGNTIYF.

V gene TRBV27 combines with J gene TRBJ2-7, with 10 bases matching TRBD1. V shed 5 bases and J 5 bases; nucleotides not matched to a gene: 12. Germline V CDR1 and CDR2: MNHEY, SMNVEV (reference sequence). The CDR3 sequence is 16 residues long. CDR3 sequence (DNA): TGTGCCAGCAGTCGGGGGCTATGGACAGGGGGGCACGAGCAGTACTTC. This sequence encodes CASSRGLWTGGHEQYF.

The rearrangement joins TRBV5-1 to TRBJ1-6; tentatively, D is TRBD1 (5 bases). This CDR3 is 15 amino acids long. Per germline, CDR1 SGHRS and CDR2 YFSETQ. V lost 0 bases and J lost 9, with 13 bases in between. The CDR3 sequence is CASSLDAAGLSPLHF. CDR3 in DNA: TGCGCCAGCAGCTTGGACGCGGCAGGGCTTTCACCCCTCCACTTT.

This CDR3 is CATEGLNTEAFF. In DNA form, the CDR3 reads TGTGCCACGGAGGGCTTGAACACTGAAGCTTTCTTT. This rearrangement joins TRBV12-3 or TRBV12-4 to TRBJ1-1, with D uncertain. V was trimmed by 10 bases and J by 0 bases, leaving 9 bases between them. The CDR3 runs 12 residues.

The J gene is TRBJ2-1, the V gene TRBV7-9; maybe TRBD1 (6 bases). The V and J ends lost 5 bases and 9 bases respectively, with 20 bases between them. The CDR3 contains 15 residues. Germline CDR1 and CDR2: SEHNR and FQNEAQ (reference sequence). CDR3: CASSPALSGATEQFF. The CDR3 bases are TGTGCCAGCAGCCCGGCCTTATCAGGGGCGACTGAGCAGTTCTTC. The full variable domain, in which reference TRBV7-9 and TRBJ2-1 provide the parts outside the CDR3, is DTGVSQNPRHKITKRGQNVTFRCDPISEHNRLYWYRQTLGQGPEFLTYFQNEAQLEKSRLLSDRFSAERPKGSFSTLEIQRTEQGDSAMYLCASSPALSGATEQFFGPGTRLTVL.

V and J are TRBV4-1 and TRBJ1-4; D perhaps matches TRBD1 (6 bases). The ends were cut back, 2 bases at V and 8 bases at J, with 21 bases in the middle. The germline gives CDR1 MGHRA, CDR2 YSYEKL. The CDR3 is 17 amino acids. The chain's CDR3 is CASSQPTGGRGEEKLFF. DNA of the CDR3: TGCGCCAGCAGCCAACCAACGGGGGGCAGGGGAGAGGAAAAACTGTTTTTT.

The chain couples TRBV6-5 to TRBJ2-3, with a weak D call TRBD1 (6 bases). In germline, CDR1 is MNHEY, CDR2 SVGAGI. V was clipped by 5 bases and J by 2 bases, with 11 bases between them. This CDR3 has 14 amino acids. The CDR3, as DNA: TGTGCCAGCAGTCGCACAGGGAACACAGATACGCAGTATTTT. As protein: CASSRTGNTDTQYF.

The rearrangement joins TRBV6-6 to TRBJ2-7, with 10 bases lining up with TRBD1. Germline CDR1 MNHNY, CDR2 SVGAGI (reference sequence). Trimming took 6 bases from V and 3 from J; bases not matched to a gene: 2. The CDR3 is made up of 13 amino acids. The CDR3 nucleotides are TGTGCCAGCAGGACAGGGGGCGGCTACGAGCAGTACTTC. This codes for CASRTGGGYEQYF.

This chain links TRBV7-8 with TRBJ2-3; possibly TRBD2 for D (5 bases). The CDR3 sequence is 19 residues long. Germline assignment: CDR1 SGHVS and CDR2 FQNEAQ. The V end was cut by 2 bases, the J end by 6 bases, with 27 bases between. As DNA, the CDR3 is TGTGCCAGCAGCTTATTGTTGGGAGAGAAATCGGAAACGGCTGATACGCAGTATTTT. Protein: CASSLLLGEKSETADTQYF.

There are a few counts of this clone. The CDR3 DNA sequence: TGTGCCAGCAGCTTGAGGGGGCTCGGATATCAGCCCCAGCATTTT. Translated: CASSLRGLGYQPQHF. The chain employs TRBV13 and TRBJ1-5, with 7 bases matching TRBD1. CDR1 and CDR2 (germline): PRHDT, FYEKMQ (reference sequence). Germline trimming cut 3 bases from V and 5 bases from J; bases unmatched to any gene: 7. This CDR3 is built from 15 residues. Using reference TRBV13 and TRBJ1-5 for the parts outside the CDR3, the full variable domain is AAGVIQSPRHLIKEKRETATLKCYPIPRHDTVYWYQQGPGQDPQFLISFYEKMQSDKGSIPDRFSAQQFSDYHSELNMSSLELGDSALYFCASSLRGLGYQPQHFGDGTRLSIL.

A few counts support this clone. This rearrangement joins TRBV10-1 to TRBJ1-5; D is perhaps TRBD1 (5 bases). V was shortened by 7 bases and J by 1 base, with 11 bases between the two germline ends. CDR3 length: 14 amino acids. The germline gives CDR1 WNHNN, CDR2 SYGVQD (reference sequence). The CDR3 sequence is CASNLRDSNQPQHF. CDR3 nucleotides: TGCGCCAGCAATTTGCGGGACAGCAATCAGCCCCAGCATTTT.

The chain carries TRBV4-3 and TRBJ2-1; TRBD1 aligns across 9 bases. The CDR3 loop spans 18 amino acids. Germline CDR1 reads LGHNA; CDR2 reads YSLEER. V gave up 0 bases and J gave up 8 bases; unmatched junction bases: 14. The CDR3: CASSQDPTGGGGVHEQFF. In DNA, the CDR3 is TGCGCCAGCAGCCAAGACCCCACAGGGGGCGGGGGAGTCCATGAGCAGTTCTTC.

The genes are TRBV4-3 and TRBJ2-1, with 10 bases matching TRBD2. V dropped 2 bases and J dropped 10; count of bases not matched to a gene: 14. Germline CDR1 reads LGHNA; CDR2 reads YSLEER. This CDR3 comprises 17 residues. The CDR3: CASSQTSGALPRGEQFF. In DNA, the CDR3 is TGCGCCAGCAGCCAAACTAGCGGGGCCCTCCCCCGGGGGGAGCAGTTCTTC.

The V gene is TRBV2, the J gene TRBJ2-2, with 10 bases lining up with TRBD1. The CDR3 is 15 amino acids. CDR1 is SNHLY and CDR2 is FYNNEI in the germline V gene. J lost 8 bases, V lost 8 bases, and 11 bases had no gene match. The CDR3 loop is CASLTGGRFIGELFF. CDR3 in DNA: TGTGCCAGCCTGACAGGGGGCAGGTTTATTGGGGAGCTGTTTTTT.

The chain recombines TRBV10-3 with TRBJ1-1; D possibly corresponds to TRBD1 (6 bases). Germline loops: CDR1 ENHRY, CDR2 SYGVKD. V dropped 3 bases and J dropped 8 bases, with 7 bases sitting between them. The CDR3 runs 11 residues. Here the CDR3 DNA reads TGTGCCATCAGTGATAGGGGGGAAGCTTTCTTT. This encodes CAISDRGEAFF.

CDR3: CASSLGEGWASNQPQHF. DNA for the CDR3: TGTGCCAGCAGTTTGGGAGAGGGATGGGCAAGCAATCAGCCCCAGCATTTT. The chain employs TRBV28 and TRBJ1-5, with D unresolved. Germline V gives CDR1 MDHEN, CDR2 SYDVKM. Trimming took 3 bases from V and 1 from J, leaving 16 bases between them. CDR3 length: 17 residues.

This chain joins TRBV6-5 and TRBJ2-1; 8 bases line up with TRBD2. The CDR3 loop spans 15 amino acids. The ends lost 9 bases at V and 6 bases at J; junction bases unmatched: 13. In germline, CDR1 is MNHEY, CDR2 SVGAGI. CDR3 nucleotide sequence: TGTGCCAGTACACTAACGGGGGGGCCGGGCAATGAGCAGTTCTTC. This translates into CASTLTGGPGNEQFF.

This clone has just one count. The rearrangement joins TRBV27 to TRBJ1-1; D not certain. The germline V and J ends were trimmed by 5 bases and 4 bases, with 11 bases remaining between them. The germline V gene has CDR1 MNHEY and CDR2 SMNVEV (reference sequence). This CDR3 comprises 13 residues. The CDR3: CASSPSGGTEAFF. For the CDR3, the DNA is TGTGCCAGCAGTCCCTCCGGAGGCACTGAAGCTTTCTTT.

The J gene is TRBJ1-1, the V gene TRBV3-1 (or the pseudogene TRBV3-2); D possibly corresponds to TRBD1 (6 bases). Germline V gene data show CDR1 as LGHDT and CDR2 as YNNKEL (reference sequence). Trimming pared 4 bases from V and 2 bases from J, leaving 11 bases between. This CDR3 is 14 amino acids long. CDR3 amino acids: CASSLAGANTEAFF. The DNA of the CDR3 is TGTGCCAGCAGCCTGGCGGGGGCCAACACTGAAGCTTTCTTT.

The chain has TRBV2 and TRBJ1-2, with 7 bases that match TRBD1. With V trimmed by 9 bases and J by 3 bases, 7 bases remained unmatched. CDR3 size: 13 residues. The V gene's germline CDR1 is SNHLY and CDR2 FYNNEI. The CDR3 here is CASQDRNDYGYTF. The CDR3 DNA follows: TGTGCCAGTCAGGACAGGAATGACTATGGCTACACCTTC. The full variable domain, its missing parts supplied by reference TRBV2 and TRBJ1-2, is EPEVTQTPSHQVTQMGQEVILRCVPISNHLYFYWYRQILGQKVEFLVSFYNNEISEKSEIFDDQFSVERPDGSNFTLKIRSTKLEDSAMYFCASQDRNDYGYTFGSGTRLTVV.

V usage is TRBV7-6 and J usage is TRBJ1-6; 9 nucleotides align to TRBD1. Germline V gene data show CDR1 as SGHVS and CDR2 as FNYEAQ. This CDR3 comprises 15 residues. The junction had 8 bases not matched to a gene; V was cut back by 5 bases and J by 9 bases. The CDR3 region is CASSLRTGASSPLHF. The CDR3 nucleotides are TGTGCCAGCAGCCTAAGGACAGGGGCGAGTTCACCCCTCCACTTT.